A single TCR beta chain is shown here with its context. The junction departs from the called germline gene at one end, perhaps through a read error. The data stem from a study of blood T cell repertoires in COVID-19. Study-wide context: Nucleic acid was either cDNA or gDNA, and it came from T cells, B-cell-depleted T cells, or PBMCs.

The germline gives CDR1 SGHTA, CDR2 FQGNSA. The CDR3 is 15 residues long. Under the authors' procedure: Estimated nucleated cell counts came from reference gene primer amplification. Generated by immunoSEQ multiplex PCR, the TCRdb table keeps only in-frame clones and is missing some. That table is the source of V, J and clone size, and D and trimming were worked out from the DNA. The sample holds a few hundred thousand clones, roughly 84% seen once. The sequenced sample was peripheral blood. The receptor comes from a human donor in a cohort sampled during active COVID-19. The chain is built from TRBV7-2 and TRBJ2-7; 7 bases line up with TRBD2. The CDR3 coding sequence is TGTGCCAGCAGCTTAAGACACGGACTAGTCTACGGGCAGTACTTC. Amino acid sequence: CASSLRHGLVYGQYF.